The present TCR beta chain was sequenced within a study of cytomegalovirus exposure and HLA in healthy donors. This CDR3 is built from 11 residues. Germline assignment: CDR1 ENHRY and CDR2 SYGVKD. Trimming left V 6 bases short and J 4 bases short, with 7 bases between. Healthy bone marrow donors supplied every sample. The PCR contained 60 Vbeta and 13 Jbeta primers. This table comes from immunoSEQ multiplex PCR, and its TCRdb copy is limited to in-frame clones, with some not included. The data hold about 120,000 clones, with around 80% observed a single time. The sequence derives from a man in his fifties or sixties in good health and CMV-seronegative. The sequencing sample was made of PBMCs. The chain couples TRBV10-3 to TRBJ2-7, with a weak D call TRBD1 (6 bases). CDR3 residues: CAIRDSYEQYF. The CDR3 nucleotides read TGTGCCATCAGGGACAGTTACGAGCAGTACTTC.